Listed below are T cell receptor beta chains from one sample, sequenced in a study of chemoradiotherapy in HPV16-positive cancers. Clones were read by immunoSEQ multiplex PCR, and TCRdb kept only the in-frame ones, dropping some. Of roughly 12,000 clones detected, over 75% appear once; the ten largest clones hold 0.9% to 1.2%. The sample was collected from a patient who underwent chemoradiotherapy. The origin of the receptors is a human donor with HPV-associated anogenital cancer. CDR3s include the opening cysteine and the closing phenylalanine or tryptophan. A D gene is named only where the DNA matches it firmly. Size is stated for part of the rows, as once, few or many counts, or as a class when the clone is expanded.

>TRBD2|15|TRBV9|TRBJ2-5|-
TGTGCCAGCAGCGTAGTAGCGGGGGGGGAAGAGACCCAGTACTTC
CASSVVAGGEETQYF
>-|11|TRBV13|TRBJ2-2|-
TGTGCCAGCGCCAAGGGGGGGGAGCTGTTTTTT
CASAKGGELFF
>-|14|TRBV29-1|TRBJ1-2|-
TGCAGCGTTGAAGGTTCGGGAAGGGTCGATGGCTACACCTTC
CSVEGSGRVDGYTF
>TRBD1|15|TRBV27|TRBJ1-4|-
TGTGCCAGCAGTTTATGGACAGGGGGTAATGAAAAACTGTTTTTT
CASSLWTGGNEKLFF
>TRBD2|15|TRBV27|TRBJ2-7|-
TGTGCCAGCAGTAAGACTAGCGGGGGCCCTTACGAGCAGTACTTC
CASSKTSGGPYEQYF
>-|11|TRBV29-1|TRBJ1-4|-
TGCAGCGCTCGGTACCGAGAAAAACTGTTTTTT
CSARYREKLFF
>TRBD2|15|TRBV4-1|TRBJ2-7|-
TGCGCCAGCAGCCAAGGCCTAGCGGTATTCTACGAGCAGTACTTC
CASSQGLAVFYEQYF
>-|14|TRBV4-3|TRBJ2-7|-
TGCGCCAGCAGCCAATCCAGAAGCTCCTACGAGCAGTACTTC
CASSQSRSSYEQYF
>-|12|TRBV6-6|TRBJ2-7|-
TGTGCCAGCACTGGAGGAACCTACGAGCAGTACTTC
CASTGGTYEQYF
>-|12|TRBV30|TRBJ1-2|few
TGTGCCTGGACCCAGGTTCTGTATGGCTACACCTTC
CAWTQVLYGYTF
>-|14|TRBV5-4|TRBJ2-5|-
TGTGCCAGCAGCCCCGAGGGACTCCTAGAGACCCAGTACTTC
CASSPEGLLETQYF
>-|14|TRBV6-5|TRBJ2-7|-
TGTGCCAGCAGCCCTGACAGGCTTACGTACGAGCAGTACTTC
CASSPDRLTYEQYF
>-|13|TRBV30|TRBJ1-3|-
TGTGCCTGGAGTTATGGGGCTGGAAACACCATATATTTT
CAWSYGAGNTIYF
>-|13|TRBV25-1|TRBJ2-3|-
TGTGCCAGCAGTGAATTCCGTATAGATACGCAGTATTTT
CASSEFRIDTQYF
>-|15|TRBV7-6|TRBJ2-3|-
TGTGCCAGCAGCTTAGGACATACTAGCACAGATACGCAGTATTTT
CASSLGHTSTDTQYF
>-|15|TRBV11-1|TRBJ2-1|-
TGTGCCAGCACCGACCGGACCAGCTCCTACAATGAGCAGTTCTTC
CASTDRTSSYNEQFF
>-|13|TRBV7-2|TRBJ1-5|-
TGTGCCAGCAGCTTAGGGCTAAATCAGCCCCAGCATTTT
CASSLGLNQPQHF
>-|11|TRBV29-1|TRBJ2-7|-
TGCAGCGTTCGGTTAACCTACGAGCAGTACTTC
CSVRLTYEQYF
>TRBD1|14|TRBV5-1|TRBJ2-5|-
TGCGCCAGCAGCTCGGGACAGTACCAAGAGACCCAGTACTTC
CASSSGQYQETQYF
>-|16|TRBV27|TRBJ2-2|once
TGTGCCAGCAGCCAAACCTGGACACTGAACACCGGGGAGCTGTTTTTT
CASSQTWTLNTGELFF
>-|13|TRBV2|TRBJ1-1|-
TGTGCCAGCAATGATAGGGTGAACACTGAAGCTTTCTTT
CASNDRVNTEAFF
>TRBD2|16|TRBV9|TRBJ2-2|-
TGTGCCAGCTCCGATGGCGGGGGGAAAAGAACCGGGGAGCTGTTTTTT
CASSDGGGKRTGELFF
>TRBD2|15|TRBV25-1|TRBJ2-7|-
TGTGCCAGCAGTGAACGACTAGCGGGGACCTACGAGCAGTACTTC
CASSERLAGTYEQYF
>-|16|TRBV7-7|TRBJ2-2|-
TGTGCTAGCAGCTTAGCTGTGGGGCCGAACACCGGGGAGCTGTTTTTT
CASSLAVGPNTGELFF
>-|15|TRBV9|TRBJ2-7|-
TGTGCCAGCAGCCCGGGCCTCATACCACCCTACGAGCAGTACTTC
CASSPGLIPPYEQYF
>TRBD1|14|TRBV7-8|TRBJ2-7|once
TGTGCCAGCAGCTTATTGACAGGGCAAGACGAGCAGTACTTC
CASSLLTGQDEQYF
>-|15|TRBV6-1|TRBJ1-2|-
TGTGCCAGCAGTGGAGGGGGATCTTGGGACTATGGCTACACCTTC
CASSGGGSWDYGYTF
>-|15|TRBV9|TRBJ1-4|medium-sized
TGTGCCAGCAGCACCCTTGGCAGGCCCGGAGAAAAACTGTTTTTT
CASSTLGRPGEKLFF
>-|13|TRBV29-1|TRBJ2-5|-
TGCAGCGTTGGGTTTTCTTTGCAAGAGACCCAGTACTTC
CSVGFSLQETQYF
>-|14|TRBV5-1|TRBJ2-1|-
TGCGCCAGCAGCCCCGGGACCCCGGGGGATGAGCAGTTCTTC
CASSPGTPGDEQFF
>TRBD1|15|TRBV7-9|TRBJ1-4|-
TGTGCCAGCAGCGGCACAGGGGGCTCTAATGAAAAACTGTTTTTT
CASSGTGGSNEKLFF
>TRBD1|15|TRBV25-1|TRBJ2-1|-
TGTGCCAGCAGTGTAATCGACAGGGGGCTTAATGAGCAGTTCTTC
CASSVIDRGLNEQFF
>-|16|TRBV10-2|TRBJ2-1|-
TGCGCCAGCAGAGACCCCAGTGGGGGGGCCGGGATTGAGCAGTTCTTC
CASRDPSGGAGIEQFF
>-|15|TRBV6-5|TRBJ2-6|once
TGTGCCAGCAGTGCCACAAGGGCTGGGGCCAACGTCCTGACTTTC
CASSATRAGANVLTF
>-|11|TRBV29-1|TRBJ1-1|-
TGCAGCGCGAACCGGGACACCGGGACCATATTT
CSANRDTGTIF
>-|15|TRBV4-3|TRBJ1-5|few
TGCGCCAGCAGCCAAGGGACGAGGGGCAATCAGCCCCAGCATTTT
CASSQGTRGNQPQHF
>-|16|TRBV28|TRBJ1-5|-
TGTGCCAGCAGTTTATTGCCGCGAGGAAGCAATCAGCCCCAGCATTTT
CASSLLPRGSNQPQHF
>TRBD2|14|TRBV7-2|TRBJ2-7|-
TGTGCCAGCAGCCCGGGACTAGCGGGGATCGAGCAGTACTTC
CASSPGLAGIEQYF
>-|11|TRBV5-5|TRBJ2-7|once
TGTGCCAGCAGCTACTCCTACGAGCAGTACTTC
CASSYSYEQYF
>TRBD1|12|TRBV29-1|TRBJ1-1|-
TGCAGCGCTTGGACAGGGGGAACTGAAGCTTTCTTT
CSAWTGGTEAFF
>-|15|TRBV18|TRBJ2-3|-
TGTGCCAGCTCACTGACAGTTTTGGGCACAGATACGCAGTATTTT
CASSLTVLGTDTQYF
>-|15|TRBV29-1|TRBJ1-2|-
TGCAGCGTTGTTCGGAGGTTAGGAGAGGACTATGGCTACACCTTC
CSVVRRLGEDYGYTF
>-|15|TRBV18|TRBJ2-2|-
TGTGCCAGCTCACCAGAACAGGCGGGCACCGGGGAGCTGTTTTTT
CASSPEQAGTGELFF
>TRBD1|16|TRBV5-1|TRBJ2-7|once
TGCGCCAGCAGCTTGGGGGACAGGGCAAATTCCTACGAGCAGTACTTC
CASSLGDRANSYEQYF
>-|11|TRBV18|TRBJ2-7|few
TGTGCCAGCTCACCACAGGAAGAGCAGTACTTC
CASSPQEEQYF
>-|13|TRBV4-1|TRBJ2-5|-
TGCGCCAGCAGCCGGTGGCAGAAAGAGACCCAGTACTTC
CASSRWQKETQYF
>TRBD1|16|TRBV7-3|TRBJ2-1|-
TGTGCCAGCAGCTTAAGGGACCCGGACAGGAGGAATGAGCAGTTCTTC
CASSLRDPDRRNEQFF
>TRBD1|13|TRBV30|TRBJ1-2|once
TGTGCCTGGAGTGCGGGACAGGGTTATGGCTACACCTTC
CAWSAGQGYGYTF
>-|13|TRBV29-1|TRBJ2-7|-
TGCAGCGTTCAGGTCACTGGGGCGAACGAGCAGTACTTC
CSVQVTGANEQYF
>-|14|TRBV30|TRBJ1-3|-
TGTGCCTGGAGTGGATCCGGGACGGAGAACACCATATATTTT
CAWSGSGTENTIYF
>TRBD1|15|TRBV18|TRBJ1-2|-
TGTGCCAGCTCACCAGACACCAACAGGGGTTATGGCTACACCTTC
CASSPDTNRGYGYTF
>-|12|TRBV10-3|TRBJ1-4|-
TGTGCCATCGCGGGGGCGGATGAAAAACTGTTTTTT
CAIAGADEKLFF
>-|13|TRBV5-8|TRBJ2-7|-
TGTGCCAGCAGCTTGGGTGGCCCCTACGAGCAGTACTTC
CASSLGGPYEQYF
>-|17|TRBV5-1|TRBJ1-6|few
TGCGCCAGCAGCCCCGGGGAGGGACCCCCTGGAGGTTCACCCCTCCACTTT
CASSPGEGPPGGSPLHF
>-|16|TRBV9|TRBJ1-2|few
TGTGCCAGCAGCACTCGGACCGGCCTTACTAACTATGGCTACACCTTC
CASSTRTGLTNYGYTF
>-|14|TRBV9|TRBJ2-7|-
TGTGCCAGCAGCGTAGACATCAGCTCCTACGAGCAGTACTTC
CASSVDISSYEQYF
>-|14|TRBV18|TRBJ1-5|-
TGTGCCAGCTCACCACCGGCAGGCCAGGGGCCCCAGCATTTT
CASSPPAGQGPQHF
>-|12|TRBV2|TRBJ1-1|once
TGTGCCAGCAGGGAGGACAAATATGAAGCTTTCTTT
CASREDKYEAFF
>-|15|TRBV11-2|TRBJ2-2|once
TGTGCCAGCAGCCCTTCCCCGAACTGGTCCGGGGAGCTGTTTTTT
CASSPSPNWSGELFF